Included here is one T cell receptor beta chain sequence, with context. Its antigen is unknown. J lost 4 bases, V lost 6 bases, and 2 bases had no gene match. CDR1 and CDR2 from the germline V gene are SGHVS and FNYEAQ. This CDR3 has 13 residues. The data stem from a study of OX40 agonist ivuxolimab in advanced cancers. Looking at the study overall: Checkpoint inhibitors had been given previously to 40% of patients.

Overall study results and limits: Nonresponders, in some cases, also had low normalized T-cell clonal expansion. On average, CD8+ T cells had more expanded clones than CD4+.

TCRdb keeps only in-frame clones here, not all; method: immunoSEQ multiplex PCR. The table lists around 56,000 clones, about 85% of them singletons, with about 4.7% in the top ten. Here the sequenced sample was CD4+ or CD8+ T cells sorted from blood, taken in a trial of the OX40 agonist ivuxolimab. The receptor comes from an adult with an advanced solid tumor such as melanoma, head and neck, liver or kidney cancer. The rearrangement joins TRBV7-6 to TRBJ2-7, with 11 bases that match TRBD1. The CDR3 DNA reads TGTGCCAGCAGAGGGACAGGGGGTTACGAGCAGTACTTC. It yields the protein CASRGTGGYEQYF.